A single sample gave rise to the 23 T cell receptor beta chains below, sequenced in a study of blood T cell repertoires in COVID-19. Produced via immunoSEQ multiplex PCR; TCRdb's table is partial and in-frame only. The repertoire holds under 400,000 clones, roughly 90% seen once, with about 6.5% in the top ten. Source material: peripheral blood. The receptors stem from a man younger than 35 with active or convalescent COVID-19.

This sequence joins TRBV30 and TRBJ1-5; 8 bases match TRBD1. CDR1 and CDR2 from the germline V gene are GTSNPN and SVGIG (reference sequence). The CDR3 spans 13 residues. V lost 1 base to trimming and J lost 4 bases; unmatched junction nucleotides: 0. CDR3 loop: CAWSGQGNQPQHF. CDR3 DNA: TGTGCCTGGAGTGGACAGGGGAATCAGCCCCAGCATTTT.

The J gene is TRBJ2-5, the V gene TRBV9; a weak D match, TRBD1 (5 bases). The V end was cut by 0 bases, the J end by 5 bases, with 17 bases between. Germline CDR1 is SGDLS and CDR2 is YYNGEE. The CDR3 runs 16 residues. CDR3 in amino acids: CASSVEVQGLGETQYF. In DNA form, the CDR3 reads TGTGCCAGCAGCGTAGAAGTCCAGGGCCTTGGCGAGACCCAGTACTTC.

This clone has just one count. The chain carries TRBV27 and TRBJ2-1; possible D gene TRBD1, 6 bases. Germline assignment: CDR1 MNHEY and CDR2 SMNVEV (reference sequence). V was trimmed by 4 bases and J by 8 bases, leaving 12 bases between them. The CDR3 is 13 residues long. CDR3 sequence: CASSSRPGDEQFF. The CDR3 bases are TGTGCCAGCAGTTCCCGTCCAGGGGATGAGCAGTTCTTC.

A single count supports this clone. For the CDR3, the DNA is TGTGCCACCAGTGGGTCCCGGGGGAGTACAGATACGCAGTATTTT. It codes for CATSGSRGSTDTQYF. The genes are TRBV15 and TRBJ2-3; tentative D call: TRBD2 (6 bases). The CDR3 length is 15 residues. Trimming took off 6 bases at V and 3 bases at J, with 16 bases between the two ends. The V gene's germline CDR1 is LNHNV and CDR2 YYDKDF (reference sequence).

The chain couples TRBV9 to TRBJ1-1, with D uncertain. V was cut by 1 base and J by 3 bases, with 7 bases left in between. The CDR3 totals 13 residues. Germline values: CDR1 SGDLS, CDR2 YYNGEE. The CDR3 DNA is TGTGCCAGCAGCGTAAGTCGGGACACTGAAGCTTTCTTT. This encodes CASSVSRDTEAFF.

The rearrangement uses TRBV9 and TRBJ1-3; D remains ambiguous. V was clipped by 6 bases and J by 2 bases, with 15 bases between them. The CDR3 has 15 amino acids. Germline-derived CDR1 and CDR2 are SGDLS and YYNGEE. The CDR3 protein is CASNKPGSTGNTIYF. Written as DNA, the CDR3 is TGTGCCAGCAACAAACCGGGAAGCACTGGAAACACCATATATTTT.

This rearrangement joins TRBV18 to TRBJ1-5; a weak D match, TRBD1 (6 bases). The CDR3 is 17 amino acids. Trimming took off 0 bases at V and 3 bases at J, with 15 bases between the two ends. Germline CDR1 and CDR2: KGHSH and LQKENI. CDR3 nucleotide sequence: TGTGCCAGCTCACCACCGGTAACTAGGGACATCAATCAGCCCCAGCATTTT. Residues: CASSPPVTRDINQPQHF.

The chain recombines TRBV19 with TRBJ2-7; possible D gene TRBD2, 6 bases. Trimming cost V 3 bases and J 5 bases, with 17 bases left between them. The CDR3 is 15 residues long. Germline CDR1 reads LNHDA; CDR2 reads SQIVND (reference sequence). As DNA, the CDR3 is TGTGCCAGTAGTATTTTCAGGGAGGCCGTGCACGAGCAGTACTTC. Its translation is CASSIFREAVHEQYF.

The rearrangement links TRBV2 to TRBJ1-1, with D perhaps TRBD1 (6 bases). V was clipped by 2 bases and J by 3 bases, with 7 bases between them. The V gene's germline CDR1 is SNHLY and CDR2 FYNNEI. The length of the CDR3 is 13 residues. The CDR3 DNA reads as TGTGCCAGCAGTGAACAGGGGCACACTGAAGCTTTCTTT. Translation: CASSEQGHTEAFF.

This clone has just one count. The V and J genes are TRBV6-2 or TRBV6-3 and TRBJ2-3; D unresolved. The V and J ends lost 5 bases and 4 bases respectively, with 7 bases between them. Germline assignment: CDR1 MNHEY and CDR2 SVGEGT. This CDR3 region has 12 residues. For the CDR3, the DNA is TGTGCCAGCAGTCCCCATTCAGATACGCAGTATTTT. It is translated as CASSPHSDTQYF.

This rearrangement joins TRBV28 to TRBJ1-2; TRBD1 matches 7 bases. The CDR3 consists of 13 residues. Germline V gene lookup returns CDR1 MDHEN and CDR2 SYDVKM. The V and J ends lost 6 bases and 2 bases, in that order; junction bases with no gene match: 3. In nucleotides, the CDR3 is TGTGCCAGCAGCAGGGGGGCAAACTATGGCTACACCTTC. It yields the protein CASSRGANYGYTF.

The chain recombines TRBV28 with TRBJ1-2; D gene unclear. CDR3 length: 15 amino acids. V was shortened by 5 bases and J by 0 bases, with 13 bases between the two germline ends. Germline V gene sequence: CDR1 MDHEN, CDR2 SYDVKM. The CDR3 DNA is TGTGCCAGCAGTGCCTTCTTCAACTCTAACTATGGCTACACCTTC. Translation gives CASSAFFNSNYGYTF.

J is TRBJ2-2 and V is TRBV29-1, with TRBD2 matching 10 bases. J gave up 6 bases and V 1 base, and 5 bases lay outside the gene matches. CDR3 length: 15 amino acids. The germline V gene has CDR1 SQVTM and CDR2 ANQGSEA. The CDR3 region is CSVEGVAGGPGELFF. In nucleotides, the CDR3 is TGCAGCGTTGAAGGGGTAGCGGGAGGTCCCGGGGAGCTGTTTTTT.

There are a few counts of this clone. At the DNA level, this CDR3 is encoded by other sequences in the same sample as well. This chain connects TRBV9 to TRBJ2-1; tentative D call: TRBD2 (7 bases). V was shortened by 0 bases and J by 9 bases, with 10 bases between the two germline ends. This CDR3 has 13 amino acids. Per the germline V gene, CDR1 is SGDLS and CDR2 is YYNGEE. CDR3 sequence reads: CASSVGGGTEQFF. Written as DNA, the CDR3 is TGTGCCAGCAGCGTAGGGGGGGGCACTGAGCAGTTCTTC.

This CDR3 reads CASSPGTVNWEAFF. CDR3 nucleotide sequence: TGTGCCAGCAGTCCCGGGACAGTCAACTGGGAAGCTTTCTTT. The chain couples TRBV6-6 to TRBJ1-1; 7 bases fit TRBD1. CDR1 and CDR2 (germline): MNHNY, SVGAGI (reference sequence). The CDR3 is 14 residues long. The ends lost 5 bases at V and 8 bases at J; junction bases unmatched: 11.

The V gene is TRBV6-4, the J gene TRBJ2-7; 10 bases map to TRBD1. The ends lost 6 bases at V and 0 bases at J; junction bases unmatched: 14. The CDR3 runs 18 residues. Germline CDR1 and CDR2: MRHNA and SNTAGT. In nucleotides, the CDR3 is TGTGCCAGCAGAAGAAAAGACAGGGGGCCCGAGAGCTCCTACGAGCAGTACTTC. Translating gives CASRRKDRGPESSYEQYF.

J is TRBJ1-2 and V is TRBV5-6, with unresolved D. This CDR3 region has 15 residues. Trimming shortened V by 1 base and J by 0 bases, and 10 bases separated the two germline ends. Germline loops: CDR1 SGHDT, CDR2 YYEEEE. The CDR3 coding sequence is TGTGCCAGCAGCTTGTTTGCGGGAGCTAACTATGGCTACACCTTC. Translation gives CASSLFAGANYGYTF.

This clone was recorded only once. The chain joins TRBV28 to TRBJ1-5, with TRBD1 as a possible D gene (5 bases). The CDR3 is 16 residues long. V was trimmed by 4 bases and J by 7 bases, leaving 20 bases between them. Germline values: CDR1 MDHEN, CDR2 SYDVKM. The CDR3 here is CASSSGRRGLYQPQHF. CDR3 in DNA: TGTGCCAGCAGTTCCGGGAGGAGGGGACTATACCAGCCCCAGCATTTT.

The chain joins TRBV5-1 to TRBJ1-4; 8 nucleotides match TRBD1. This CDR3 has 14 amino acids. Germline V gene sequence: CDR1 SGHRS, CDR2 YFSETQ. V was clipped by 4 bases and J by 6 bases; unmatched bases: 5. The DNA for the CDR3 is TGCGCCAGCAGCCCCGGACAGGGTTATGAAAAACTGTTTTTT. Its translation: CASSPGQGYEKLFF.

V usage is TRBV2 and J usage is TRBJ2-7, with 8 nucleotides matching TRBD2. The CDR3 totals 13 residues. From germline, CDR1 is SNHLY and CDR2 FYNNEI. V gave up 4 bases and J gave up 5 bases; unmatched junction bases: 4. Written as DNA, the CDR3 is TGTGCCAGCAGTGTGCGGGAGGTCCACGAGCAGTACTTC. This gives the protein CASSVREVHEQYF.

The genes are TRBV2 and TRBJ2-7; D possibly corresponds to TRBD2 (5 bases). The CDR3 loop spans 14 amino acids. V gave up 7 bases and J gave up 0 bases, with 13 bases separating them. Looked up from germline, CDR1 is SNHLY and CDR2 is FYNNEI. In nucleotides, the CDR3 is TGTGCCAGCAAATATGGGGAGCTCTCCTACGAGCAGTACTTC. It codes for CASKYGELSYEQYF.

The rearrangement links TRBV27 to TRBJ1-2; possible D gene TRBD1, 6 bases. CDR3 length: 13 amino acids. In germline, CDR1 is MNHEY, CDR2 SMNVEV (reference sequence). The V and J ends lost 10 bases and 0 bases respectively, with 12 bases between them. DNA of the CDR3: TGTGCCACTGCACAGGGACCTAACTATGGCTACACCTTC. Its translation is CATAQGPNYGYTF.

The CDR3 DNA reads as TGTGCCAGCAGCTTGGTTGGCACGGGAGGCAATCAGCCCCAGCATTTT. It translates to CASSLVGTGGNQPQHF. J is TRBJ1-5 and V is TRBV5-6, with D unclear. V was trimmed by 0 bases and J by 2 bases, leaving 12 bases between them. The CDR3 has 16 amino acids. CDR1 SGHDT and CDR2 YYEEEE come from the germline V gene.